This TCR beta chain came from a study of post-analysis software for immune sequencing data. The CDR3 totals 14 residues. The germline CDR1 and CDR2 sequences are DFQATT and SNEGSKA (reference sequence). Trimming took 0 bases from V and 0 from J, leaving 7 bases between them. The table lists this clonotype with many counts. The antigen is undetermined. Unique molecular identifiers were present in the TCR beta cDNA libraries. Input amounts of about 0.85 to 11 million T cells were used. These gave 500,000 or so cDNA molecules, so each molecule approximated one T cell. TCRdb re-called the PCR reads with MiXCR, one entry per CDR3 protein. The sample includes hundreds of thousands of distinct CDR3 sequences, just over 35% seen only once; the top ten take under 5.5%. Study-wide points: TRBV5-6, TRBV5-1 and TRBV20-1 belonged to a set of roughly 5 TRBV segments that were more frequent in patients than controls.

Sequenced material: blood. V is TRBV20-1 and J is TRBJ2-3, with D hard to call. The TCR was taken from a girl between 10 and 17 years old with multiple sclerosis. The CDR3 reads CSARDQASTDTQYF. CDR3 bases: TGCAGTGCTAGAGATCAGGCTAGCACAGATACGCAGTATTTT.